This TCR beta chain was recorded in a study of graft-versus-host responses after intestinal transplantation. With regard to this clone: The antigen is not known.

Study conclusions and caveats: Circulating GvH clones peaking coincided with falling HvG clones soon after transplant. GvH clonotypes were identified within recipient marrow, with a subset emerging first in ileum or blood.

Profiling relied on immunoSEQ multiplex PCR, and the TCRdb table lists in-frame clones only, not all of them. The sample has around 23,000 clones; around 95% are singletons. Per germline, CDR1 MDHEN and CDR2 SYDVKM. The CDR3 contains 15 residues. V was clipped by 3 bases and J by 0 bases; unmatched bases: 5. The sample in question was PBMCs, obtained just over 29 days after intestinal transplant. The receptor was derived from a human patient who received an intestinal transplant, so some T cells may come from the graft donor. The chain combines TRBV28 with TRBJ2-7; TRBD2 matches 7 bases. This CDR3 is CASSFLGTTSYEQYF. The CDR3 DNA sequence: TGTGCCAGCAGTTTCTTGGGGACTACCTCCTACGAGCAGTACTTC. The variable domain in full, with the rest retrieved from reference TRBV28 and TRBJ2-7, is DVKVTQSSRYLVKRTGEKVFLECVQDMDHENMFWYRQDPGLGLRLIYFSYDVKMKEKGDIPEGYSVSREKKERFSLILESASTNQTSMYLCASSFLGTTSYEQYFGPGTRLTVT.